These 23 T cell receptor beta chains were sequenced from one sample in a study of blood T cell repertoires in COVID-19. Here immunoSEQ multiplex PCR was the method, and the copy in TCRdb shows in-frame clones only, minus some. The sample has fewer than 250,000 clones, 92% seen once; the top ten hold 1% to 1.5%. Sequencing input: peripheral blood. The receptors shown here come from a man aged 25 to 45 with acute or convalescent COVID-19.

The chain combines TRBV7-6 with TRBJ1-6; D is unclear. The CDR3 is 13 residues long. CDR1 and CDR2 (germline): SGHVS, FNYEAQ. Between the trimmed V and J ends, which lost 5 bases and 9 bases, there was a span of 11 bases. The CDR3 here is CASSPVEGSPLHF. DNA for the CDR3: TGTGCCAGCAGCCCCGTTGAGGGTTCACCCCTCCACTTT.

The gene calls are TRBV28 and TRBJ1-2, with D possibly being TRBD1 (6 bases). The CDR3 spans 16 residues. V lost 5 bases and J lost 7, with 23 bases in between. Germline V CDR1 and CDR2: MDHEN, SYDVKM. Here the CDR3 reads CASSPSLYRVGVGYTF. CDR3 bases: TGTGCCAGCAGTCCCTCCCTATACAGGGTCGGGGTTGGCTACACCTTC.

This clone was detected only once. CDR3 sequence (DNA): TGTGCCAGCAGCCAGGGGGCCCTCAACACAGATACGCAGTATTTT. It is translated as CASSQGALNTDTQYF. This sequence joins TRBV3-1 (or the pseudogene TRBV3-2) and TRBJ2-3; possibly TRBD1 for D (6 bases). The germline CDR1 and CDR2 sequences are LGHDT and YNNKEL (reference sequence). The CDR3 is made up of 15 amino acids. V was shortened by 3 bases and J by 2 bases, with 12 bases between the two germline ends.

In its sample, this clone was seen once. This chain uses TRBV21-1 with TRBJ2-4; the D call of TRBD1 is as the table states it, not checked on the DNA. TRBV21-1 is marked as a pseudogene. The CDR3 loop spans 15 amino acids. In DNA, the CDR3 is TGTGCCAGCAGCGTGGTTAGGACAGGGGTAAACATTCAGTACTTC. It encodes CASSVVRTGVNIQYF.

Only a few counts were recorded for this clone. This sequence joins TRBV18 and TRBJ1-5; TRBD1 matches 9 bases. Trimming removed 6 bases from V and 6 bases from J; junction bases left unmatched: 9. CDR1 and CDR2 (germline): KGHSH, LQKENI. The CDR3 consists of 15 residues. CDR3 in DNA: TGTGCCAGCTCGCTGACAGGGGGTCTTTCTCAGCCCCAGCATTTT. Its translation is CASSLTGGLSQPQHF.

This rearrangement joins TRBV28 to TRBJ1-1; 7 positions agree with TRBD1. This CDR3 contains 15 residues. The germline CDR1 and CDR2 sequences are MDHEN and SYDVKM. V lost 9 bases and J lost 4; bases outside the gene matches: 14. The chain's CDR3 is CASSRTGGGSTEAFF. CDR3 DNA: TGTGCCAGTTCGAGGACAGGAGGAGGGAGCACTGAAGCTTTCTTT. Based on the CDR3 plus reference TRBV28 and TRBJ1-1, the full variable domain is DVKVTQSSRYLVKRTGEKVFLECVQDMDHENMFWYRQDPGLGLRLIYFSYDVKMKEKGDIPEGYSVSREKKERFSLILESASTNQTSMYLCASSRTGGGSTEAFFGQGTRLTVV.

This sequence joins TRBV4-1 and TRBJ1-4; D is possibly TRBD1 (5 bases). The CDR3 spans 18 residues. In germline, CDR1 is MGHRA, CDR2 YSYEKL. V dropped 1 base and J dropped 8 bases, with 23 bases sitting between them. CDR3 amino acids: CASSQGPARGLGSEKLFF. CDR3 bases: TGCGCCAGCAGCCAAGGGCCCGCAAGGGGCCTCGGAAGCGAAAAACTGTTTTTT.

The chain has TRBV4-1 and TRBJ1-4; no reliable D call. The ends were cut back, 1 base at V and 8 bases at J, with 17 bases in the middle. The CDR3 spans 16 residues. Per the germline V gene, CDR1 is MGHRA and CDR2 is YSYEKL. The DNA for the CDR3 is TGCGCCAGCAGCCAAGCTTTTAGCAGTTCATACGAAAAACTGTTTTTT. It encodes CASSQAFSSSYEKLFF.

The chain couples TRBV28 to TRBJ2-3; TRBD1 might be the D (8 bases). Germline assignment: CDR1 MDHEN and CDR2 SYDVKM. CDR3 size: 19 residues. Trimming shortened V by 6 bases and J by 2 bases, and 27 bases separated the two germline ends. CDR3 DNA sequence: TGTGCCAGCAGCAGCGGGACAGGTCTGTATCGAGGGTTCACAGATACGCAGTATTTT. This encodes CASSSGTGLYRGFTDTQYF.

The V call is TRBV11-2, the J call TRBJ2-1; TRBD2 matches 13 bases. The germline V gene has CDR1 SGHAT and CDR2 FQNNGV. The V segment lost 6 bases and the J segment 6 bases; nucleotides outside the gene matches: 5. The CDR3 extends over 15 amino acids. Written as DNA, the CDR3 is TGTGCCAGCAGGAAAAGACTAGCGGGAGGCAATGAGCAGTTCTTC. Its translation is CASRKRLAGGNEQFF.

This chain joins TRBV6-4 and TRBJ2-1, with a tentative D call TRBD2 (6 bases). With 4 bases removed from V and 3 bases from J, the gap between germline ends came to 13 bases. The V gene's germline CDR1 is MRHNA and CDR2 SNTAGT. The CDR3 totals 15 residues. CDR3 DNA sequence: TGTGCCAGCAGTGTTACGGGACTCGGCTACAATGAGCAGTTCTTC. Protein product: CASSVTGLGYNEQFF.

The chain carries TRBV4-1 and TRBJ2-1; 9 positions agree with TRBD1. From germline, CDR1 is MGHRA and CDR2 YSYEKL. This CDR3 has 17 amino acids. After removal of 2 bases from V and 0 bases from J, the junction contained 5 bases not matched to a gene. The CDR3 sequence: CASSQPGQGGSYNEQFF. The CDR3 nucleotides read TGCGCCAGCAGCCAACCGGGACAGGGTGGCTCCTACAATGAGCAGTTCTTC.

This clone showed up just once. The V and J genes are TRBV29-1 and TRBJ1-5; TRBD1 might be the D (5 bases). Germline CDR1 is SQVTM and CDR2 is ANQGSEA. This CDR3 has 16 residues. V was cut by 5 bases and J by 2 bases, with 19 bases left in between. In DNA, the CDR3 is TGCAGCGTTCTTCTCCAGGGTTCTCGGGGCAATCAGCCCCAGCATTTT. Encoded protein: CSVLLQGSRGNQPQHF. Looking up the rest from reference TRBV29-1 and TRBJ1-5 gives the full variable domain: SAVISQKPSRDICQRGTSLTIQCQVDSQVTMMFWYRQQPGQSLTLIATANQGSEATYESGFVIDKFPISRPNLTFSTLTVSNMSPEDSSIYLCSVLLQGSRGNQPQHFGDGTRLSIL.

This chain's CDR3 is CASSRRPGYEQYF. The CDR3 DNA sequence: TGTGCCAGCAGTAGAAGACCGGGCTACGAGCAGTACTTC. This chain connects TRBV28 to TRBJ2-7; D gene uncertain. Trimming took 5 bases from V and 3 from J, leaving 11 bases between them. Germline CDR1 and CDR2: MDHEN and SYDVKM. The CDR3 has 13 amino acids.

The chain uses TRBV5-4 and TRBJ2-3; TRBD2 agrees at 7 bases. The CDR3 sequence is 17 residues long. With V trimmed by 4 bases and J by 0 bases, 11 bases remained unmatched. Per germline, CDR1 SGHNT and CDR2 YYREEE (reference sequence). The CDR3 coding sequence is TGTGCCAGCAGCCCTCTCTACAGCGGGACTAGCACAGATACGCAGTATTTT. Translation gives CASSPLYSGTSTDTQYF.

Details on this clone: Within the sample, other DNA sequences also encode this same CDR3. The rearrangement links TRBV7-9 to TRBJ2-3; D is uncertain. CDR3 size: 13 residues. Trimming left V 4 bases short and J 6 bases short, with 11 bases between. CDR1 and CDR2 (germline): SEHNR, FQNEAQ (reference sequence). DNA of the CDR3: TGTGCCAGCAGCTCCGCTGGCTCTGATACGCAGTATTTT. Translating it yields CASSSAGSDTQYF.

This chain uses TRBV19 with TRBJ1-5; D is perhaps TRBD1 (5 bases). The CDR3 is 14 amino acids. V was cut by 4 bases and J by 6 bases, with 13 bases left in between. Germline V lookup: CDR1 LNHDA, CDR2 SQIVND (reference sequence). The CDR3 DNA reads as TGTGCCAGTAGTACCCAGGGATCCCCTCAGCCCCAGCATTTT. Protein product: CASSTQGSPQPQHF.

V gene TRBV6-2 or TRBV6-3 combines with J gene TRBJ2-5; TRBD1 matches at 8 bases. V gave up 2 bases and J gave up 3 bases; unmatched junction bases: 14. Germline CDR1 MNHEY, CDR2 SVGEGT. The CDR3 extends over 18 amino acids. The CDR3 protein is CASSYPGTGTRMKETQYF. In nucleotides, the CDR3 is TGTGCCAGCAGTTACCCCGGGACAGGAACTAGGATGAAAGAGACCCAGTACTTC.

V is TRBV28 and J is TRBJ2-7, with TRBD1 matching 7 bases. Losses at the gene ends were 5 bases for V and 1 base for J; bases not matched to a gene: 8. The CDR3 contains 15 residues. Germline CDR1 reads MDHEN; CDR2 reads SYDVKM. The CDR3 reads CASSPTGVDSYEQYF. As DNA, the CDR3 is TGTGCCAGCAGTCCCACAGGGGTAGATTCCTACGAGCAGTACTTC.

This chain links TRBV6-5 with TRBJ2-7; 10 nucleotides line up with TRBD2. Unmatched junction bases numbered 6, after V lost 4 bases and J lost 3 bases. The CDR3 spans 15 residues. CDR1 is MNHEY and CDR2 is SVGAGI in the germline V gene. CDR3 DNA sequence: TGTGCCAGCAGTTCCCGGACTAGCGGATTCTACGAGCAGTACTTC. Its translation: CASSSRTSGFYEQYF.

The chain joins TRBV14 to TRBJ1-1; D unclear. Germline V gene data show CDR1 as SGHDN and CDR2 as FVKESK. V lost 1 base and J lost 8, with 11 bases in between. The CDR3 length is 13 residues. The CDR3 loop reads CASSQVRVGEAFF. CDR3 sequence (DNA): TGTGCCAGCAGCCAAGTACGGGTCGGGGAAGCTTTCTTT.

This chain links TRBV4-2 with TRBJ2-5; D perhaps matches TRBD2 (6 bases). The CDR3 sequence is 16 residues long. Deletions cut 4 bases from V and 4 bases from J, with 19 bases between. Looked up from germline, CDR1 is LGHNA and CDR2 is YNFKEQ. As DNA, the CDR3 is TGTGCCAGCAGCCCGGGGGACCGAACCTTCCTAGAGACCCAGTACTTC. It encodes CASSPGDRTFLETQYF.

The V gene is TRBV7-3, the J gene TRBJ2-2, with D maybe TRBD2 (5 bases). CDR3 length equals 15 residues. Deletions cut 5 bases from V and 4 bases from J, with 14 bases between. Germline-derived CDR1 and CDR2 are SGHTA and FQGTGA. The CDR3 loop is CASSRTGTATGELFF. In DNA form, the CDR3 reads TGTGCCAGCAGCCGGACGGGAACCGCCACCGGGGAGCTGTTTTTT.